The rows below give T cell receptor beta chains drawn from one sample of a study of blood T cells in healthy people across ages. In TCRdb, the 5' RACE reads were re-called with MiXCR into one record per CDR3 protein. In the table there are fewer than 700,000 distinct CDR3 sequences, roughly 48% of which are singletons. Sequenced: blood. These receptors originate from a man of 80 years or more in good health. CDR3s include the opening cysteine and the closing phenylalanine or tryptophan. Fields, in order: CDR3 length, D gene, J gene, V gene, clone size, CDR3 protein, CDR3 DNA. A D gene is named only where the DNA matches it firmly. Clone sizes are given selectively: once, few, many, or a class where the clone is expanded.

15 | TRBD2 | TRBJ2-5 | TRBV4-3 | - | CASSHSGNNGETQYF | TGCGCCAGCAGCCATAGCGGGAATAACGGAGAGACCCAGTACTTC
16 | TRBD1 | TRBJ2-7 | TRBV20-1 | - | CSARPGQGSPNYEQYF | TGCAGTGCTAGACCGGGACAGGGATCACCGAACTACGAGCAGTACTTC
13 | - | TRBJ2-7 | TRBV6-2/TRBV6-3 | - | CASSLHYGYEQYF | TGTGCCAGCAGCCTACACTACGGGTACGAGCAGTACTTC
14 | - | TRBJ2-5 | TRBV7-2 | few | CASSLIISQETQYF | TGTGCCAGCAGCTTAATTATAAGTCAAGAGACCCAGTACTTC
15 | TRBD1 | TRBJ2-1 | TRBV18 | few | CASSLTTGAYNEQFF | TGTGCCAGCTCACTAACGACAGGGGCTTACAATGAGCAGTTCTTC
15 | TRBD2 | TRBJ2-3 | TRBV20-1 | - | CSARDAGGSADTQYF | TGCAGTGCTAGAGATGCCGGGGGGTCCGCAGATACGCAGTATTTT
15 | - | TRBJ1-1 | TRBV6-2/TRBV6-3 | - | CASSRLIGGSSEAFF | TGTGCCAGCAGTCGACTCATCGGCGGGTCATCTGAAGCTTTCTTT
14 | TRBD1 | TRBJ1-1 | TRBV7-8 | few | CASLRQGANTEAFF | TGTGCCAGCTTAAGACAGGGGGCGAACACTGAAGCTTTCTTT
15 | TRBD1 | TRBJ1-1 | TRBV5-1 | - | CASSGEGAGLTEAFF | TGCGCCAGCAGCGGGGAGGGGGCTGGATTGACTGAAGCTTTCTTT
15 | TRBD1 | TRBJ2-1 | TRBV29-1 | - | CSVEGTGSSYNEQFF | TGCAGCGTTGAAGGGACAGGGAGCTCCTACAATGAGCAGTTCTTC
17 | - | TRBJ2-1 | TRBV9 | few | CASSVAPGGGFGNEQFF | TGTGCCAGCAGCGTAGCCCCGGGCGGGGGCTTCGGCAATGAGCAGTTCTTC
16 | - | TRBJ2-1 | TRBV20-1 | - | CSAPDFSEGAYNEQFF | TGCAGTGCTCCGGACTTTAGCGAAGGGGCCTACAATGAGCAGTTCTTC
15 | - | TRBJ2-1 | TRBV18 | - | CASSPGLPSGPEQFF | TGTGCCAGCTCACCGGGGTTGCCCTCAGGGCCTGAGCAGTTCTTC
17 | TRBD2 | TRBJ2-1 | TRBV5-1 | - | CASSQVPGLAKMREQFF | TGCGCCAGCAGCCAAGTCCCGGGACTAGCCAAAATGCGGGAGCAGTTCTTC
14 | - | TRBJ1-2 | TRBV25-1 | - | CASSKGGPNYGYTF | TGTGCCAGCAGTAAGGGGGGCCCTAACTATGGCTACACCTTC
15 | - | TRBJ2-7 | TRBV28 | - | CASSPIRVTPYEQYF | TGTGCCAGCAGTCCAATTAGGGTTACCCCCTACGAGCAGTACTTC
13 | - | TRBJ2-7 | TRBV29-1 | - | CSAYAPGMGEQYF | TGCAGCGCCTATGCACCAGGGATGGGCGAGCAGTACTTC
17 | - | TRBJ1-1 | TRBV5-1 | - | CASQPGSNAQMNTEAFF | TGCGCCAGCCAACCGGGATCCAACGCTCAGATGAACACTGAAGCTTTCTTT
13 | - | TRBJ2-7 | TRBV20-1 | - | CSVAGRTYNEQYF | TGCAGTGTGGCGGGAAGGACCTACAATGAGCAGTACTTC
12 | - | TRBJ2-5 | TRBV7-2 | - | CASSAPSGTQYF | TGTGCCAGCAGCGCCCCCTCTGGGACCCAGTACTTC
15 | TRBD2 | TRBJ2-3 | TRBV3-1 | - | CASSQGTSGKYTQYF | TGTGCCAGCAGCCAAGGGACTAGCGGGAAATACACGCAGTATTTT
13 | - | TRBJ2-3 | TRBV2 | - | CASSVGPHGTQYF | TGTGCCAGCAGCGTCGGACCTCACGGTACGCAGTATTTT
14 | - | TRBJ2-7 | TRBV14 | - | CASSQSYSSYEQYF | TGTGCCAGCAGCCAATCCTACAGCTCCTACGAGCAGTACTTC
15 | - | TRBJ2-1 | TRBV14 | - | CASSHWPDGFNEQFF | TGTGCCAGCAGCCACTGGCCCGATGGGTTCAATGAGCAGTTCTTC
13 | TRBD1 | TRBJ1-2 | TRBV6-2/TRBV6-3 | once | CASSETGARGYTF | TGTGCCAGCAGTGAAACAGGGGCGAGGGGCTACACCTTC
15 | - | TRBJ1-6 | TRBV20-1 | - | CSAPGFQGSDSPLHF | TGCAGTGCCCCCGGATTCCAGGGGTCAGATTCACCCCTCCACTTT
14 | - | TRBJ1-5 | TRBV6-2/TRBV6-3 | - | CASSYFRASQPQHF | TGTGCCAGCAGTTACTTCCGGGCTAGTCAGCCCCAGCATTTT
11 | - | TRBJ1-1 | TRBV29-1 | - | CSVEGAAEAFF | TGCAGCGTTGAAGGGGCGGCTGAAGCTTTCTTT
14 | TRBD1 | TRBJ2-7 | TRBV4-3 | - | CASSQQDRGNEQYF | TGCGCCAGCAGCCAACAGGACAGGGGAAACGAGCAGTACTTC
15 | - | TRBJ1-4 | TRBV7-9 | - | CASSKGVPANEKLFF | TGTGCCAGCAGCAAAGGCGTCCCGGCTAATGAAAAACTGTTTTTT
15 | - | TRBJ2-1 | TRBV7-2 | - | CASSSPGSTYNEQFF | TGTGCCAGCAGCTCACCGGGATCTACCTACAATGAGCAGTTCTTC
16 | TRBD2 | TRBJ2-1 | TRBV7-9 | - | CASSLDFWREGNEQFF | TGTGCCAGCAGCTTAGACTTTTGGCGGGAGGGCAATGAGCAGTTCTTC
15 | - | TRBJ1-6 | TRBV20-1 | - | CSARKGEAAGSPLHF | TGCAGTGCTAGGAAGGGCGAGGCAGCCGGGTCACCCCTCCACTTT
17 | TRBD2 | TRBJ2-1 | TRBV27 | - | CASLGLAGGKSYNEQFF | TGTGCCAGCCTTGGACTAGCGGGGGGGAAATCCTACAATGAGCAGTTCTTC
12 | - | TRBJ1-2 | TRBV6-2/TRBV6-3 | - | CASRPGSQGYTF | TGTGCCAGCAGGCCGGGCTCCCAAGGCTACACCTTC
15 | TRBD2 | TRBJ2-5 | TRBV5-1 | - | CASSFRGDYQETQYF | TGCGCCAGCAGCTTCCGGGGGGACTACCAAGAGACCCAGTACTTC
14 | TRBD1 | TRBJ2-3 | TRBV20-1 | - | CSAPDRRGADTQYF | TGCAGTGCCCCGGACAGGCGTGGCGCAGATACGCAGTATTTT
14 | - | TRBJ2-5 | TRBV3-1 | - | CASSQAVGGKTQYF | TGTGCCAGCAGCCAAGCTGTGGGAGGCAAGACCCAGTACTTC
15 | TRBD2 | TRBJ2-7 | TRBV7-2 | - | CASSLGGALVDEQYF | TGTGCCAGCAGCTTGGGAGGGGCCTTGGTGGACGAGCAGTACTTC